Below are 19 T cell receptor beta chains sequenced from a single sample in a study of T cell changes during pregnancy in multiple sclerosis. Produced via immunoSEQ multiplex PCR; TCRdb's table is partial and in-frame only. The profile covers fewer than 90,000 clones, with just under 95% appearing a single time and more than 1.1% taken by the ten largest. The source material was peripheral blood, sampled in the third trimester of pregnancy. The receptors come from a female donor in good health, enrolled as a control in a pregnancy study.

The CDR3 DNA sequence: TGCGCCAGCAGCCAAGTTGGACTAGCGGGAGGGGTAGGGAATGAGCAGTTCTTC. Residues: CASSQVGLAGGVGNEQFF. The chain links TRBV4-1 to TRBJ2-1; the match to TRBD2 covers 15 bases. Germline CDR1 MGHRA, CDR2 YSYEKL. This CDR3 region has 18 residues. V gave up 1 base and J gave up 7 bases; unmatched junction bases: 8.

In nucleotides, the CDR3 is TGTGCCAGCTCACCGTTCCGGGAATCGGGGAATGAGCAGTTCTTC. Its translation is CASSPFRESGNEQFF. This chain joins TRBV18 and TRBJ2-1; perhaps TRBD2 as D (5 bases). V lost 3 bases and J 7 bases, leaving 16 bases between the germline ends. The CDR3 is 15 amino acids. Germline values: CDR1 KGHSH, CDR2 LQKENI.

This clone was observed a few times. The V gene is TRBV18, the J gene TRBJ2-1, with 9 bases fitting TRBD1. Losses at the gene ends were 10 bases for V and 7 bases for J; bases not matched to a gene: 8. CDR1 is KGHSH, CDR2 LQKENI, per germline. The CDR3 spans 13 residues. The CDR3 DNA reads TGTGCCACCCTAAGGGGGACAGGGAATGAGCAGTTCTTC. Protein sequence: CATLRGTGNEQFF. Variable domain in full (rest from reference TRBV18 and TRBJ2-1): NAGVMQNPRHLVRRRGQEARLRCSPMKGHSHVYWYRQLPEEGLKFMVYLQKENIIDESGMPKERFSAEFPKEGPSILRIQQVVRGDSAAYFCATLRGTGNEQFFGPGTRLTVL.

The J gene is TRBJ2-2, the V gene TRBV7-6, with 11 positions matching TRBD2. CDR1 is SGHVS and CDR2 is FNYEAQ in the germline V gene. The CDR3 spans 17 residues. V shed 4 bases and J 1 base; nucleotides not matched to a gene: 5. CDR3 nucleotides: TGTGCCAGCAGCTCCGGGACTAGCGGAGTGAACACCGGGGAGCTGTTTTTT. Translation: CASSSGTSGVNTGELFF.

This clone was found once. The rearrangement uses TRBV5-4 and TRBJ1-1, with a possible D match to TRBD1 (5 bases). The CDR3 contains 14 residues. CDR1 and CDR2 (germline): SGHNT, YYREEE (reference sequence). V shed 4 bases and J shed 4 bases, with 14 bases lying between them. The CDR3 DNA reads as TGTGCCAGCAGCCCGGCACGGGGGGTCACTGAAGCTTTCTTT. This encodes CASSPARGVTEAFF. The variable domain in full, with the rest retrieved from reference TRBV5-4 and TRBJ1-1, is ETGVTQSPTHLIKTRGQQVTLRCSSQSGHNTVSWYQQALGQGPQFIFQYYREEENGRGNFPPRFSGLQFPNYSSELNVNALELDDSALYLCASSPARGVTEAFFGQGTRLTVV.

CDR3: CASSAQGPSVGTEAFF. The CDR3 coding sequence is TGCGCCAGCAGCGCACAGGGGCCTTCGGTTGGGACTGAAGCTTTCTTT. This sequence joins TRBV5-1 and TRBJ1-1; 7 bases align to TRBD1. Germline V gives CDR1 SGHRS, CDR2 YFSETQ. J was trimmed by 5 bases and V by 4 bases; bases with no gene match: 14. The CDR3 length is 16 residues.

This chain connects TRBV27 to TRBJ2-7, with D possibly matching TRBD1 (5 bases). Deletions cut 3 bases from V and 3 bases from J, with 9 bases between. This CDR3 has 13 amino acids. CDR1 is MNHEY and CDR2 is SMNVEV in the germline V gene (reference sequence). CDR3 DNA sequence: TGTGCCAGCAGTTTTTATAGGGGCTACGAGCAGTACTTC. This gives the protein CASSFYRGYEQYF.

The chain couples TRBV27 to TRBJ2-1; 9 bases match TRBD1. J lost 7 bases, V lost 3 bases, and 7 bases had no gene match. Looked up from germline, CDR1 is MNHEY and CDR2 is SMNVEV (reference sequence). The CDR3 spans 15 residues. CDR3 coding DNA: TGTGCCAGCAGTTTTCTAGGACAGGGGTCAAATGAGCAGTTCTTC. Translation: CASSFLGQGSNEQFF.

This clone was seen only once. This chain connects TRBV4-2 to TRBJ2-7; 10 bases line up with TRBD1. This CDR3 is built from 18 residues. Germline-derived CDR1 and CDR2 are LGHNA and YNFKEQ. With 0 bases clipped from V and 3 bases from J, the junction kept 11 bases outside the gene matches. CDR3 DNA sequence: TGTGCCAGCAGCCAAGATTGGTTTGTGGGACAGGGGTACTACGAGCAGTACTTC. Amino acid sequence: CASSQDWFVGQGYYEQYF.

This chain connects TRBV27 to TRBJ2-1, with 8 positions matching TRBD1. There are 17 residues in the CDR3. CDR1 and CDR2 from the germline V gene are MNHEY and SMNVEV (reference sequence). The V gene end was trimmed by 6 bases and the J gene end by 7 bases; junction bases not matched to a gene: 17. CDR3 sequence: CASSPLGTGGFVNEQFF. Here the CDR3 DNA reads TGTGCCAGCAGCCCGCTTGGGACAGGCGGTTTCGTAAATGAGCAGTTCTTC.

The chain joins TRBV28 to TRBJ1-2; TRBD1 aligns across 9 bases. CDR3 size: 18 residues. After removal of 9 bases from V and 6 bases from J, the junction contained 23 bases not matched to a gene. Per germline, CDR1 MDHEN and CDR2 SYDVKM. For the CDR3, the DNA is TGTGCCAGACTTTCCAGTCAAAAGTGGGGACAGGGCAGGGATGGCTACACCTTC. This encodes CARLSSQKWGQGRDGYTF.

J is TRBJ2-3 and V is TRBV5-1; possible D gene TRBD1, 6 bases. The V gene's germline CDR1 is SGHRS and CDR2 YFSETQ. The V end lost 3 bases, the J end lost 6 bases, and 17 bases lay between the germline ends. The CDR3 spans 15 residues. The CDR3 here is CASSSKGGRGDTQYF. The CDR3 coding sequence is TGCGCCAGCAGCTCGAAAGGGGGTAGAGGGGATACGCAGTATTTT.

The J gene is TRBJ1-1, the V gene TRBV5-1; D remains unclear. Deletions cut 0 bases from V and 4 bases from J, with 13 bases between. The CDR3 is 15 residues long. Germline CDR1 is SGHRS and CDR2 is YFSETQ. CDR3 nucleotides: TGCGCCAGCAGCTTGGAGAGATTCGGTGTCACTGAAGCTTTCTTT. This codes for CASSLERFGVTEAFF.

The gene calls are TRBV28 and TRBJ2-7; 11 bases are shared with TRBD2. With 5 bases clipped from V and 4 bases from J, the junction kept 10 bases outside the gene matches. The germline CDR1 and CDR2 sequences are MDHEN and SYDVKM. This CDR3 comprises 16 residues. The CDR3 bases are TGTGCCAGCAGTCCCATAGCGGGAGGGCCGGGATACGAGCAGTACTTC. Its protein product is CASSPIAGGPGYEQYF.

The rearrangement uses TRBV2 and TRBJ2-7; D is unresolved. Trimming removed 6 bases from V and 4 bases from J, with 13 bases in between. The germline CDR1 and CDR2 sequences are SNHLY and FYNNEI. CDR3 length: 13 residues. The CDR3 sequence: CASRSTLPYEQYF. CDR3 nucleotide sequence: TGTGCCAGCAGGTCTACCCTACCATACGAGCAGTACTTC.

This rearrangement joins TRBV30 to TRBJ2-7; TRBD2 aligns across 11 bases. Losses at the gene ends were 4 bases for V and 7 bases for J; bases not matched to a gene: 6. Per the germline V gene, CDR1 is GTSNPN and CDR2 is SVGIG (reference sequence). This CDR3 has 13 amino acids. CDR3 loop: CAWNWASGREQYF. The CDR3 DNA reads as TGTGCCTGGAACTGGGCTAGCGGGAGGGAGCAGTACTTC.

About this clone: A junction end diverges from the germline sequence, so it may reflect a read error. The chain employs TRBV6-6 and TRBJ1-4; D might be TRBD1 (5 bases). From germline, CDR1 is MNHNY and CDR2 SVGAGI (reference sequence). The CDR3 has 14 amino acids. This CDR3 reads CASSYEGTSEKLFF. For the CDR3, the DNA is TGTGCCAGCAGTTATGAGGGGACTAGTGAAAAACTGTTTTTT.

The rearrangement links TRBV7-2 to TRBJ1-2; D gene ambiguous. Deletions cut 2 bases from V and 6 bases from J, with 16 bases between. The CDR3 loop spans 15 amino acids. Germline values: CDR1 SGHTA, CDR2 FQGNSA. In DNA, the CDR3 is TGTGCCAGCAGCTTAAACCCTTGGGCATTACATGGCTACACCTTC. This gives the protein CASSLNPWALHGYTF. Based on the CDR3 plus reference TRBV7-2 and TRBJ1-2, the full variable domain is GAGVSQSPSNKVTEKGKDVELRCDPISGHTALYWYRQSLGQGLEFLIYFQGNSAPDKSGLPSDRFSAERTGGSVSTLTIQRTQQEDSAVYLCASSLNPWALHGYTFGSGTRLTVV.

CDR3 in DNA: TGTGCCAGCAGCACGGTGGGGGGGCGCACTGAAGCTTTCTTT. Translating it yields CASSTVGGRTEAFF. J is TRBJ1-1 and V is TRBV5-4, with TRBD1 as a possible D gene (6 bases). The CDR3 sequence is 14 residues long. From germline, CDR1 is SGHNT and CDR2 YYREEE (reference sequence). The germline V and J ends were trimmed by 4 bases and 4 bases, with 14 bases remaining between them.